The sequence of this T cell receptor (beta chain) was determined in a study of identical twins' blood T cells. Libraries were made from RNA as TCR cDNA, using a modified protocol. MiXCR, run by TCRdb on the 5' RACE reads, gives a single entry per CDR3 protein. The repertoire consists of 350,000 to 450,000 distinct CDR3 sequences, with about 28% occurring once and the leading ten covering 6.1%. Per germline, CDR1 MNHEY and CDR2 SMNVEV (reference sequence). This CDR3 contains 15 residues. A remark on this clonotype: The antigen remains undetermined. A much more abundant neighbour one base away suggests this may be a read error.

General study points: Environmental influences on twin similarity could not be excluded.

This receptor was taken from a woman aged 18-55 years in good health. The rearrangement uses TRBV27 and TRBJ2-3; 7 bases match TRBD2. The specimen was PBMCs. The CDR3 reads CAGSSPSGSTDTQYF. The CDR3 DNA sequence: TGTGCCGGCAGTAGCCCTAGCGGTAGCACAGATACGCAGTATTTT.